This entry concerns a single TCR beta chain. Its antigen is as yet unknown. These donors counted as nominally healthy when sampled, but unrecorded immune exposures were likely. The data derive from a study of cytomegalovirus exposure and HLA in healthy donors. Study-level findings and limits: Most TCR beta V segments were productive about 90% or about 30% of the time in an earlier analysis.

The CDR3 loop spans 15 amino acids. Trimming pared 4 bases from V and 3 bases from J, leaving 15 bases between. Germline CDR1 SGDLS, CDR2 YYNGEE. Amplification used 60 Vbeta primers and 13 Jbeta primers. The assay was immunoSEQ multiplex PCR, and TCRdb's table has in-frame clones only and misses some. The data show some 170,000 clones, with 82% seen just once and more than 1.3% held by the top ten. The source material was PBMCs. The sequence came from a girl aged 5-17 years in good health and CMV-seropositive. V is TRBV9 and J is TRBJ2-3, with D maybe TRBD2 (6 bases). CDR3 loop: CASSRFGSGTDTQYF. CDR3 DNA: TGTGCCAGCAGCAGGTTCGGGAGTGGTACAGATACGCAGTATTTT. The entire variable domain, with the rest obtained from reference TRBV9 and TRBJ2-3, is as follows: DSGVTQTPKHLITATGQRVTLRCSPRSGDLSVYWYQQSLDQGLQFLIQYYNGEERAKGNILERFSAQQFPDLHSELNLSSLELGDSALYFCASSRFGSGTDTQYFGPGTRLTVL.